Given below is one TCR beta chain in context. The data belong to a study of blood T cell repertoires in COVID-19. Study at large: Samples of COVID-19 (acute and convalescent) were obtained from the United States, Italy and Spain. T cells, B-cell-depleted T cells, or PBMCs supplied cDNA or gDNA.

The CDR3 spans 15 residues. Trimming took 7 bases from V and 3 from J; bases not matched to a gene: 8. Looked up from germline, CDR1 is SNHLY and CDR2 is FYNNEI. Original handling: Quantification of nucleated cells was approximated via reference gene primer amplification. The protocol was immunoSEQ multiplex PCR, while the TCRdb copy is restricted to in-frame clones and leaves out a portion. Clone size and V and J calls were adopted from that table, with D and trimming inferred from the DNA. The sample gives roughly 160,000 clones, around four fifths of which show up once; less than 20% is in the top ten.

This receptor was obtained from a woman between 65 and 79 years old who had recovered from COVID-19. The specimen sequenced was peripheral blood. The chain combines TRBV2 with TRBJ1-1, with 10 bases identical to TRBD1. The CDR3 region is CASTRQGARYTEAFF. For the CDR3, the DNA is TGTGCCAGCACGCGACAGGGGGCGCGGTACACTGAAGCTTTCTTT.